These 31 T cell receptor beta chains share one sample of origin, sequenced in a study of graft-versus-host responses after intestinal transplantation. Here immunoSEQ multiplex PCR was the method, and the copy in TCRdb shows in-frame clones only, minus some. The sample holds tens of thousands of clones, 90% to 95% seen once. Their target antigens are unknown. The sample in question was unstimulated CD8+ T cells sorted from spleen or lymph node cells, obtained before intestinal transplant. Receptors originate from a human donor who received an intestinal transplant.

The rearrangement joins TRBV6-5 to TRBJ1-6, with D hard to call. Germline CDR1 reads MNHEY; CDR2 reads SVGAGI. The CDR3 spans 11 residues. V was trimmed by 2 bases and J by 10 bases, leaving 3 bases between them. The CDR3 nucleotides read TGTGCCAGCAGTTACCCATCACCCCTCCACTTT. Amino acids: CASSYPSPLHF.

This rearrangement joins TRBV7-2 to TRBJ2-7; a weak D match, TRBD2 (6 bases). CDR1 and CDR2 from the germline V gene are SGHTA and FQGNSA. The V end lost 6 bases, the J end lost 3 bases, and 12 bases lay between the germline ends. The CDR3 loop spans 13 amino acids. CDR3 in DNA: TGTGCCAGCAGTATCCAGGGAGGCTACGAGCAGTACTTC. Protein product: CASSIQGGYEQYF.

The V and J genes are TRBV7-9 and TRBJ1-2, with D possibly matching TRBD1 (6 bases). The V end was cut by 5 bases, the J end by 5 bases, with 21 bases between. The CDR3 consists of 16 residues. Germline values: CDR1 SEHNR, CDR2 FQNEAQ (reference sequence). CDR3 coding DNA: TGTGCCAGCAGCCCATTAAACGAGGACAGCCGTTATGGCTACACCTTC. Residues: CASSPLNEDSRYGYTF.

The table lists this clone with a count of one. The rearrangement joins TRBV11-3 to TRBJ1-1; D gene unclear. This CDR3 region has 15 residues. Trimming pared 0 bases from V and 0 bases from J, leaving 8 bases between. Germline V CDR1 and CDR2: SGHNT, YENEEA. CDR3 DNA sequence: TGTGCCAGCAGCTTAGATTCTATGTTGAACACTGAAGCTTTCTTT. Translating it yields CASSLDSMLNTEAFF. Full variable domain (rest looked up from reference TRBV11-3 and TRBJ1-1): EAGVVQSPRYKIIEKKQPVAFWCNPISGHNTLYWYLQNLGQGPELLIRYENEEAVDDSQLPKDRFSAERLKGVDSTLKIQPAELGDSAVYLCASSLDSMLNTEAFFGQGTRLTVV.

The chain links TRBV15 to TRBJ2-7; no reliable D call. V shed 3 bases and J shed 0 bases, with 12 bases lying between them. Looked up from germline, CDR1 is LNHNV and CDR2 is YYDKDF (reference sequence). This CDR3 contains 15 residues. CDR3 sequence: CATSSSPASSYEQYF. In DNA, the CDR3 is TGTGCCACCAGCAGCTCTCCCGCCAGCTCCTACGAGCAGTACTTC.

The chain links TRBV6-6 to TRBJ2-5; weak D call: TRBD1 (6 bases). V dropped 8 bases and J dropped 1 base, with 14 bases sitting between them. Germline CDR1 and CDR2: MNHNY and SVGAGI (reference sequence). The CDR3 loop spans 14 amino acids. The CDR3 region has the DNA TGTGCCAGCGGCCTACTACAGGGCCAAGAGACCCAGTACTTC. Amino acid sequence: CASGLLQGQETQYF.

This CDR3 is CAWSTDSRTDTQYF. CDR3 bases: TGTGCCTGGAGTACGGACAGCCGCACAGATACGCAGTATTTT. The chain combines TRBV30 with TRBJ2-3; D possibly corresponds to TRBD1 (6 bases). Trimming stripped 2 bases from V and 1 base from J, with 10 bases between. The CDR3 loop spans 14 amino acids. CDR1 is GTSNPN and CDR2 is SVGIG in the germline V gene (reference sequence).

This chain joins TRBV27 and TRBJ2-7; D not certain. This CDR3 spans 13 amino acids. Germline V gene lookup returns CDR1 MNHEY and CDR2 SMNVEV (reference sequence). V was clipped by 0 bases and J by 6 bases, with 9 bases between them. The CDR3 loop reads CASSLSAAGEQYF. Written as DNA, the CDR3 is TGTGCCAGCAGTTTATCGGCGGCCGGCGAGCAGTACTTC.

This clone occurred once. This chain joins TRBV27 and TRBJ1-2, with TRBD1 identical over 8 bases. In germline, CDR1 is MNHEY, CDR2 SMNVEV (reference sequence). The junction had 6 bases not matched to a gene; V was cut back by 5 bases and J by 4 bases. The CDR3 is 14 amino acids. In DNA, the CDR3 is TGTGCCAGCAGTGCGACAGGGGTAGGCTATGGCTACACCTTC. Protein product: CASSATGVGYGYTF.

This clone appeared a single time. This chain links TRBV23-1 with TRBJ2-5; perhaps TRBD1 as D (6 bases). TRBV23-1 is designated an ORF whose function remains uncertain. This CDR3 contains 16 residues. V shed 0 bases and J shed 1 base, with 12 bases lying between them. The DNA of the CDR3 is TGCGCCAGCAGTCAATCCCGGACAGCCTCCCAAGAGACCCAGTACTTC. Protein sequence: CASSQSRTASQETQYF.

V usage is TRBV19 and J usage is TRBJ2-3; a weak D match, TRBD1 (5 bases). The CDR3 runs 12 residues. Germline lookup yields CDR1 LNHDA and CDR2 SQIVND (reference sequence). Trimming left V 6 bases short and J 5 bases short, with 9 bases between. The chain's CDR3 is CASSNQGDTQYF. Written as DNA, the CDR3 is TGTGCCAGTAGCAACCAGGGAGATACGCAGTATTTT.

V usage is TRBV13 and J usage is TRBJ2-2; 8 nucleotides line up with TRBD1. This CDR3 is built from 15 residues. V gave up 5 bases and J gave up 6 bases; unmatched junction bases: 8. Germline assignment: CDR1 PRHDT and CDR2 FYEKMQ (reference sequence). The CDR3 is CASSPRRGRAGELFF. The DNA of the CDR3 is TGTGCCAGCAGCCCGCGCAGGGGGCGAGCCGGGGAGCTGTTTTTT. The full variable domain, rest sourced from reference TRBV13 and TRBJ2-2, is AAGVIQSPRHLIKEKRETATLKCYPIPRHDTVYWYQQGPGQDPQFLISFYEKMQSDKGSIPDRFSAQQFSDYHSELNMSSLELGDSALYFCASSPRRGRAGELFFGEGSRLTVL.

The V gene is TRBV30, the J gene TRBJ1-5; 7 bases align to TRBD1. CDR3 size: 15 residues. The junction had 5 bases not matched to a gene; V was cut back by 1 base and J by 2 bases. CDR1 GTSNPN and CDR2 SVGIG come from the germline V gene (reference sequence). The CDR3 coding sequence is TGTGCCTGGAGTGCACAGGGGATTGGCAATCAGCCCCAGCATTTT. Protein sequence: CAWSAQGIGNQPQHF.

This chain uses TRBV13 with TRBJ2-2; 10 bases line up with TRBD1. V lost 5 bases and J lost 0; bases outside the gene matches: 0. Per the germline V gene, CDR1 is PRHDT and CDR2 is FYEKMQ (reference sequence). The CDR3 extends over 15 amino acids. CDR3 amino acids: CASSGQGANTGELFF. The CDR3 DNA reads as TGTGCCAGCAGCGGACAGGGGGCGAACACCGGGGAGCTGTTTTTT.

The chain recombines TRBV11-3 with TRBJ2-5; D gene ambiguous. The DNA end is a closer match to TRBJ2-7, so the J assignment may be wrong. In germline, CDR1 is SGHNT, CDR2 YENEEA. The CDR3 runs to 11 residues. Written as DNA, the CDR3 is TGTGCCAGCAGCTATACCTACGAGCAGTACTTC. Its translation is CASSYTYEQYF.

The rearrangement uses TRBV12-2 and TRBJ2-5; no check of the table's D call, TRBD1, against the DNA was made. TRBV12-2 corresponds to a pseudogene. The CDR3 length is 15 residues. The CDR3 nucleotides are TGTGCAAGTCGCCGGACAGGGGGCGCACAAGAGACCCAGTACTTC. Its translation is CASRRTGGAQETQYF.

The CDR3 nucleotides are TGCGCCAGCACCCACAGCTTGTCGGGAGGTCGGGGCAAAAACATTCAGTACTTC. Protein: CASTHSLSGGRGKNIQYF. This chain uses TRBV5-1 with TRBJ2-4; 7 nucleotides match TRBD2. CDR1 is SGHRS, CDR2 YFSETQ, per germline. The CDR3 runs 18 residues. V lost 6 bases, J lost 3 bases, and 18 bases stayed unmatched.

This chain connects TRBV13 to TRBJ2-3; D possibly corresponds to TRBD1 (6 bases). CDR3 size: 16 residues. Germline lookup yields CDR1 PRHDT and CDR2 FYEKMQ (reference sequence). Trimming removed 4 bases from V and 1 base from J, with 15 bases in between. The chain's CDR3 is CASSSRGSNRTDTQYF. The CDR3 DNA reads TGTGCCAGCAGCTCCAGGGGTAGTAACCGCACAGATACGCAGTATTTT.

This chain connects TRBV2 to TRBJ2-1, with 10 bases identical to TRBD2. After removal of 3 bases from V and 12 bases from J, the junction contained 17 bases not matched to a gene. The CDR3 runs 17 residues. Per germline, CDR1 SNHLY and CDR2 FYNNEI. The CDR3 here is CASSESGIAGGKGLQFF. The CDR3 coding sequence is TGTGCCAGCAGTGAGAGTGGGATAGCGGGGGGTAAGGGTTTGCAGTTCTTC.

This chain uses TRBV7-9 with TRBJ2-1; tentative D call: TRBD1 (5 bases). Per germline, CDR1 SEHNR and CDR2 FQNEAQ (reference sequence). V lost 2 bases and J lost 9, with 17 bases in between. The CDR3 loop spans 15 amino acids. CDR3 amino acids: CASSLSDSTKSEQFF. CDR3 bases: TGTGCCAGCAGCTTAAGTGACAGTACAAAGAGTGAGCAGTTCTTC.

The rearrangement joins TRBV19 to TRBJ2-3; a weak D match, TRBD1 (5 bases). V was trimmed by 10 bases and J by 2 bases, leaving 28 bases between them. Germline CDR1 LNHDA, CDR2 SQIVND (reference sequence). This CDR3 comprises 18 residues. The chain's CDR3 is CATGNTQGLEVLTDTQYF. CDR3 nucleotides: TGTGCCACAGGAAACACTCAGGGCCTCGAGGTCCTCACAGATACGCAGTATTTT.

The chain has TRBV7-9 and TRBJ1-5, with D possibly matching TRBD1 (5 bases). Trimming pared 6 bases from V and 0 bases from J, leaving 15 bases between. There are 16 residues in the CDR3. From germline, CDR1 is SEHNR and CDR2 FQNEAQ (reference sequence). CDR3 nucleotides: TGTGCCAGCAGTCCCGAGACAGAGAATAGCAATCAGCCCCAGCATTTT. The encoded protein is CASSPETENSNQPQHF.

The chain uses TRBV30 and TRBJ1-1; the D is unclear. This CDR3 is built from 12 residues. CDR1 is GTSNPN, CDR2 SVGIG, per germline (reference sequence). Trimming took 8 bases from V and 6 from J, leaving 16 bases between them. CDR3 sequence (DNA): TGTGCCACGGGTTCGAGTGGCGCTGAAGCTTTCTTT. This gives the protein CATGSSGAEAFF.

This chain links TRBV28 with TRBJ2-5; TRBD1 aligns across 7 bases. The J call may be wrong; the DNA end is better matched by TRBJ2-7. Per the germline V gene, CDR1 is MDHEN and CDR2 is SYDVKM. The CDR3 is 14 residues long. The CDR3 spells CASSQSQGAYEQYF. In DNA form, the CDR3 reads TGTGCCAGCTCCCAAAGCCAGGGGGCCTACGAGCAGTACTTC.

This chain joins TRBV27 and TRBJ2-7, with 9 bases that match TRBD1. CDR1 and CDR2 (germline): MNHEY, SMNVEV (reference sequence). The CDR3 contains 15 residues. Trimming at V came to 2 bases and at J to 3 bases, leaving 5 bases not matched to a gene. In DNA, the CDR3 is TGTGCCAGCAGTTTAGGGACAGGGTTATTCTACGAGCAGTACTTC. This sequence encodes CASSLGTGLFYEQYF.

This chain links TRBV27 with TRBJ1-2; possibly TRBD1 for D (6 bases). The CDR3 consists of 15 residues. The V and J ends lost 4 bases and 4 bases respectively, with 16 bases between them. The germline gives CDR1 MNHEY, CDR2 SMNVEV (reference sequence). CDR3 region: CASSSGEGVSYGYTF. Written as DNA, the CDR3 is TGTGCCAGCAGTTCTGGGGAGGGGGTCAGCTATGGCTACACCTTC.

The rearrangement links TRBV7-8 to TRBJ2-3; 7 bases line up with TRBD2. V was pared by 2 bases and J by 3 bases, with 5 bases of the junction left unmatched. The germline gives CDR1 SGHVS, CDR2 FQNEAQ. This CDR3 is 15 amino acids long. CDR3: CASSLPGEGTDTQYF. CDR3 DNA: TGTGCCAGCAGCTTACCCGGGGAGGGGACAGATACGCAGTATTTT. The full variable domain, with the rest looked up from reference TRBV7-8 and TRBJ2-3, is GAGVSQSPRYKVAKRGQDVALRCDPISGHVSLFWYQQALGQGPEFLTYFQNEAQLDKSGLPSDRFFAERPEGSVSTLKIQRTQQEDSAVYLCASSLPGEGTDTQYFGPGTRLTVL.

The J gene is TRBJ1-2, the V gene TRBV7-9; 9 positions match TRBD1. Germline CDR1 is SEHNR and CDR2 is FQNEAQ (reference sequence). After removal of 1 base from V and 6 bases from J, the junction contained 3 bases not matched to a gene. The CDR3 sequence is 14 residues long. As DNA, the CDR3 is TGTGCCAGCAGCTTAGAGCGGACAGGGGATGGCTACACCTTC. It yields the protein CASSLERTGDGYTF.

This clone has only one observation. The V and J genes are TRBV6-6 and TRBJ2-7; D is possibly TRBD1 (8 bases). The CDR3 runs 14 residues. CDR1 and CDR2 (germline): MNHNY, SVGAGI (reference sequence). V dropped 1 base and J dropped 4 bases, with 11 bases sitting between them. As DNA, the CDR3 is TGTGCCAGCAGTTACTACAGGGGGGGATACGAGCAGTACTTC. This codes for CASSYYRGGYEQYF.

The V gene is TRBV7-9, the J gene TRBJ2-7; tentatively, D is TRBD2 (5 bases). The CDR3 runs to 15 residues. Deletions cut 3 bases from V and 2 bases from J, with 14 bases between. Germline V lookup: CDR1 SEHNR, CDR2 FQNEAQ (reference sequence). CDR3: CASSLLTGSPYEQYF. Written as DNA, the CDR3 is TGTGCCAGCAGCTTGTTAACTGGGAGTCCCTACGAGCAGTACTTC.

V gene TRBV7-9 combines with J gene TRBJ2-7; 8 bases are a match to TRBD1. Germline V gives CDR1 SEHNR, CDR2 FQNEAQ (reference sequence). V shed 5 bases, J shed 3 bases, and the junction held 6 bases outside the gene matches. The CDR3 is 14 residues long. The CDR3 protein is CASSVAGGGYEQYF. The CDR3 bases are TGTGCCAGCAGCGTCGCAGGGGGCGGCTACGAGCAGTACTTC.